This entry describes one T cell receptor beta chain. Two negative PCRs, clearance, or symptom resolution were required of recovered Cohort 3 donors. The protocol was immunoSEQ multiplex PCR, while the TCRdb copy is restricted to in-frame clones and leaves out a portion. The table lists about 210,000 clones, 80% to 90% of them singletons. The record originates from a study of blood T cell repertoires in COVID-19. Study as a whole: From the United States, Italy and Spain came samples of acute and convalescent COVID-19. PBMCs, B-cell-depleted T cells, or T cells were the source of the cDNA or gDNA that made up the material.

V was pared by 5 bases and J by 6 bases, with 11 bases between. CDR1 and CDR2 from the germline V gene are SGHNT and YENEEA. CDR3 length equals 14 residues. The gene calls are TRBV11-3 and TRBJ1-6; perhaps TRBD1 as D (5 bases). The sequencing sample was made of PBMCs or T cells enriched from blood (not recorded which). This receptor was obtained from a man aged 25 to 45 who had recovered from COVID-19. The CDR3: CASSRRGINSPLHF. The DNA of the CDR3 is TGTGCCAGCAGCCGGCGGGGCATTAATTCACCCCTCCACTTT.